Listed below are T cell receptor beta chains from one sample, sequenced in a study of early T cells in non-severe SARS-CoV-2 infection. MiXCR, run by TCRdb on the 5' RACE reads, gives a single entry per CDR3 protein. Of fewer than 40,000 distinct CDR3 sequences listed, 7% to 7.5% are singletons. Material: whole blood, obtained at baseline. These receptors were collected from an adult who was a healthcare worker with PCR-confirmed SARS-CoV-2 infection or an uninfected control (not recorded which). The CDR3 runs from the conserved cysteine through the conserved F or W. The D gene is left open where the match is weak. Rows give clone size only sometimes, using once, few, many, or a class for an expanded clone.

>.|TRBV10-3|TRBJ2-6|many
CAIRGTSGANVLTF
TGTGCCATCAGGGGGACATCTGGGGCCAACGTCCTGACTTTC
>.|TRBV20-1|TRBJ1-5|many
CSATGRGTEPQHF
TGCAGTGCCACGGGACGGGGGACGGAGCCCCAGCATTTT
>TRBD1|TRBV12-3/TRBV12-4|TRBJ1-1|few
CASSVGGQLMNTEAFF
TGTGCCAGCAGTGTTGGGGGACAGCTTATGAACACTGAAGCTTTCTTT
>TRBD1|TRBV5-1|TRBJ2-2|.
CASSSYGQENTGELFF
TGCGCCAGCAGCTCTTACGGACAGGAAAACACCGGGGAGCTGTTTTTT
>.|TRBV20-1|TRBJ2-7|few
CSLTGGAANYEQYF
TGCAGTCTTACAGGGGGGGCGGCGAACTACGAGCAGTACTTC
>TRBD1|TRBV9|TRBJ2-7|many
CASSEGTGNYEQYF
TGTGCCAGCAGCGAGGGGACAGGGAACTACGAGCAGTACTTC
>.|TRBV16|TRBJ1-3|.
CASSQFAHPRGNTIYF
TGTGCCAGCAGCCAATTCGCACATCCACGCGGAAACACCATATATTTT
>.|TRBV27|TRBJ1-5|.
CASKTTEYSNQPQHF
TGTGCCAGCAAGACGACAGAGTATAGCAATCAGCCCCAGCATTTT
>.|TRBV9|TRBJ2-1|few
CASSVEGSYNEQFF
TGTGCCAGCAGCGTAGAAGGCAGCTACAATGAGCAGTTCTTC
>.|TRBV18|TRBJ1-6|few
CASSPISGEASPLHF
TGTGCCAGCTCACCGATTAGCGGGGAGGCGTCACCCCTCCACTTT
>TRBD1|TRBV30|TRBJ1-3|few
CAWSTTGTARSSGNTIYF
TGTGCCTGGAGTACTACCGGGACAGCGAGGAGCTCTGGAAACACCATATATTTT
>TRBD2|TRBV4-2|TRBJ2-3|.
CASSQELTSEEQYF
TGTGCCAGCAGCCAAGAGTTGACTAGCGAAGAGCAGTATTTT
>.|TRBV12-3/TRBV12-4|TRBJ1-1|many
CASSLSENTEAFF
TGTGCCAGCAGTTTATCGGAAAACACTGAAGCTTTCTTT
>TRBD1|TRBV20-1|TRBJ1-5|few
CSAPGQGPGQPQHF
TGCAGTGCTCCGGGACAGGGTCCGGGCCAGCCCCAGCATTTT
>TRBD1|TRBV12-3/TRBV12-4|TRBJ2-1|many
CASSPTPGQGKWEGRPQHEQFF
TGTGCCAGCAGTCCTACCCCGGGACAGGGGAAGTGGGAGGGACGGCCCCAACATGAGCAGTTCTTC
>.|TRBV19|TRBJ2-1|many
CASRGGPSYNEQFF
TGTGCCAGTAGAGGAGGGCCCTCATACAATGAGCAGTTCTTC
>TRBD2|TRBV12-3/TRBV12-4|TRBJ2-5|.
CASSQRGQETQYF
TGTGCCAGCAGCCAGCGGGGCCAAGAGACCCAGTACTTC
>TRBD2|TRBV11-2|TRBJ2-1|many
CASSQRLAGVYNEQFF
TGTGCCAGCAGCCAACGCCTAGCGGGAGTCTACAATGAGCAGTTCTTC
>.|TRBV7-9|TRBJ2-5|few
CASSLMSAEETQYF
TGTGCCAGCAGCTTAATGTCCGCTGAAGAGACCCAGTACTTC
>.|TRBV7-6|TRBJ2-1|many
CASSLSNVHEQFF
TGTGCCAGCAGCTTATCGAACGTGCATGAGCAGTTCTTC
>.|TRBV10-3|TRBJ2-1|few
CAISGGSYNEQFF
TGTGCCATCAGTGGGGGCTCCTACAATGAGCAGTTCTTC
>TRBD2|TRBV5-6|TRBJ2-3|medium-sized
CASSFLGLAGADTQYF
TGTGCCAGCAGCTTTCTAGGACTAGCGGGAGCGGATACGCAGTATTTT
>TRBD1|TRBV29-1|TRBJ2-7|many
CSVDRGRNEQYF
TGCAGCGTTGATAGGGGGCGAAATGAGCAGTACTTC
>.|TRBV10-3|TRBJ2-1|many
CAISDGTNNEQFF
TGTGCCATCAGTGATGGCACCAACAATGAGCAGTTCTTC
>TRBD2|TRBV7-2|TRBJ2-1|few
CASSQGLVSEQFF
TGTGCCAGCAGCCAGGGACTAGTAAGTGAGCAGTTCTTC
>.|TRBV12-3/TRBV12-4|TRBJ1-2|many
CASSWRGYYGYTF
TGTGCCAGCAGTTGGAGGGGTTACTATGGCTACACCTTC
>.|TRBV5-1|TRBJ1-2|few
CASSSSGTVNYGYTF
TGCGCCAGCAGCTCCTCCGGGACTGTAAACTATGGCTACACCTTC
>TRBD1|TRBV2|TRBJ1-2|.
CASRSDRGNMLGYTF
TGTGCCAGCCGCTCAGACAGGGGGAATATGCTAGGCTACACCTTC
>.|TRBV6-2/TRBV6-3|TRBJ1-1|.
CASSGAPEWNTEAFF
TGTGCCAGCAGCGGAGCGCCAGAATGGAACACTGAAGCTTTCTTT
>TRBD1|TRBV6-6|TRBJ2-2|few
CASRPRQGTTGELFF
TGTGCCAGCAGGCCAAGACAGGGTACCACCGGGGAGCTGTTTTTT
>.|TRBV4-3|TRBJ2-2|many
CASSQDGAGELFF
TGCGCCAGCAGCCAAGACGGCGCCGGGGAGCTGTTTTTT
>TRBD1|TRBV6-5|TRBJ1-6|few
CASSYTVRTGVHSPLHF
TGTGCCAGCAGTTACACCGTCCGGACAGGGGTGCATTCACCCCTCCACTTT
>.|TRBV24-1|TRBJ2-1|many
CATSDLPGTPFGDEQFF
TGTGCCACCAGTGATTTGCCCGGGACACCCTTTGGCGATGAGCAGTTCTTC
>.|TRBV7-9|TRBJ1-1|many
CASTPGSNTEAFF
TGTGCCAGCACCCCAGGGAGTAACACTGAAGCTTTCTTT
>.|TRBV19|TRBJ2-2|few
CASSIALVNTGELFF
TGTGCCAGTAGTATCGCGCTAGTGAACACCGGGGAGCTGTTTTTT
>.|TRBV4-3|TRBJ2-7|.
CASSQDGRGYRYEQYF
TGCGCCAGCAGCCAAGATGGCAGGGGTTATCGCTACGAGCAGTACTTC
>TRBD1|TRBV19|TRBJ2-1|.
CASSTPTGFGEQFF
TGTGCCAGTAGTACCCCGACAGGGTTCGGTGAGCAGTTCTTC
>.|TRBV5-6|TRBJ2-1|many
CASSPRTVSLQGQFF
TGTGCCAGCAGCCCCCGGACAGTCTCCCTCCAAGGGCAGTTCTTC
>TRBD2|TRBV13|TRBJ2-1|few
CASKGWGGRLGGNEQFF
TGTGCCAGCAAAGGCTGGGGCGGGAGGCTTGGCGGCAATGAGCAGTTCTTC
>TRBD2|TRBV11-3|TRBJ2-5|.
CASSSSGTREETQYF
TGTGCCAGCAGCTCTTCCGGGACTAGAGAAGAGACCCAGTACTTC
>.|TRBV20-1|TRBJ2-5|.
CSAAPQIGRPQETQYF
TGCAGTGCAGCCCCACAGATCGGGCGCCCTCAAGAGACCCAGTACTTC